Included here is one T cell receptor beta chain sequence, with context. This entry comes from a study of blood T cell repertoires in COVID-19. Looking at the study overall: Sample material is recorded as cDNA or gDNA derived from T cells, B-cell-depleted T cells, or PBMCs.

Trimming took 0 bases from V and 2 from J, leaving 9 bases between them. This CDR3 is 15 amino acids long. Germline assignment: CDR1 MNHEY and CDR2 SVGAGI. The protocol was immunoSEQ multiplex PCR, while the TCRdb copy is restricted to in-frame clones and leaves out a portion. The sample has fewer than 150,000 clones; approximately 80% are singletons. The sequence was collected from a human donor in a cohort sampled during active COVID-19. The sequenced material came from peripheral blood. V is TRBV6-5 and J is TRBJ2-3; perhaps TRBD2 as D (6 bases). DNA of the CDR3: TGTGCCAGCAGTTACTCTGCGGGGCCCACAGATACGCAGTATTTT. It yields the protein CASSYSAGPTDTQYF.